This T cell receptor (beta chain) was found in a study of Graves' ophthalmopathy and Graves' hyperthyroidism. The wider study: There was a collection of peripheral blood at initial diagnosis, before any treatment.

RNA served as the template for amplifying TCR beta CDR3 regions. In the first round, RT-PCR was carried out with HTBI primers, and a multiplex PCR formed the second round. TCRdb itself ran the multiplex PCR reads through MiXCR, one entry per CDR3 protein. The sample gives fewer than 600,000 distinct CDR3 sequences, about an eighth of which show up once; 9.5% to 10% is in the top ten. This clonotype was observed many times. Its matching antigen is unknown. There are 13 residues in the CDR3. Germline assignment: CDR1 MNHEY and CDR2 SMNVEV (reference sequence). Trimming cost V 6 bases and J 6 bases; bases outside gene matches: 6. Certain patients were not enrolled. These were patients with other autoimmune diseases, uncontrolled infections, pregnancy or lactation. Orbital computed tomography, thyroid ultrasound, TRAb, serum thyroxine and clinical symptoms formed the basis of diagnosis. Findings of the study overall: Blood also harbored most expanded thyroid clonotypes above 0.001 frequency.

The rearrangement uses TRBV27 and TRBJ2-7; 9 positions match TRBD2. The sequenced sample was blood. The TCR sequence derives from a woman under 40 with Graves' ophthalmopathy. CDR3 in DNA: TGTGCCAGCAGAGGGACTAGCTCTTTCGAGCAGTACTTC. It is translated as CASRGTSSFEQYF.